This T cell receptor (beta chain) was sequenced for a study of blood T cell repertoires in COVID-19. Study-level background: Sites in the United States, Italy and Spain provided acute and convalescent COVID-19 samples. Nucleic acid was either cDNA or gDNA, and it came from T cells, B-cell-depleted T cells, or PBMCs.

The CDR3 covers 15 residues. Germline V gives CDR1 SGHTA, CDR2 FQGNSA. V was cut by 7 bases and J by 0 bases, with 10 bases left in between. Original methodology: Scientists estimated how many nucleated cells there were by amplifying reference gene primers. Only in-frame clones appear in the TCRdb table, and some are missing; sequencing was by immunoSEQ multiplex PCR. That table is the source of V, J and clone size, and D and trimming were worked out from the DNA. The data contain tens of thousands of clones, about four fifths of them singletons. The V gene is TRBV7-2, the J gene TRBJ2-6; TRBD1 might be the D (5 bases). The sample comprised peripheral blood. This receptor was identified in a human donor in a cohort sampled during active COVID-19. The CDR3 DNA follows: TGTGCCAGCAACCCAGGGCCCTCTGGGGCCAACGTCCTGACTTTC. Translation gives CASNPGPSGANVLTF.